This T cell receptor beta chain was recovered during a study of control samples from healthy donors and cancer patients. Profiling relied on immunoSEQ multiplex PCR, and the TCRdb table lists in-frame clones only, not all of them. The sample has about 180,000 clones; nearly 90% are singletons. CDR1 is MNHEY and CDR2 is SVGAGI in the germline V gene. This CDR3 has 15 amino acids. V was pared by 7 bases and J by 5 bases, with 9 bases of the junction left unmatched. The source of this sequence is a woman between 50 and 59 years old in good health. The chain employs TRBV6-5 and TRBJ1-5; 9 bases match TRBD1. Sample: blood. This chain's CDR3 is CASTPGTGRDQPQHF. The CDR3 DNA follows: TGTGCCAGCACTCCAGGGACAGGGAGAGATCAGCCCCAGCATTTT.